The 30 T cell receptor beta chains given below trace back to one sample, sequenced in a study of neurological immune-mediated disorders. TCRdb re-derived calls from the 5' RACE reads in MiXCR, one entry per CDR3 protein. The table has some 60,000 distinct CDR3 sequences, over 8.5% seen once. Indicated time point: longitudinal time-point 1 (baseline). Sequenced input: PBMCs. These receptors originate from a male donor with HTLV-1-associated myelopathy (HAM/TSP).

This clonotype showed up many times. The chain links TRBV28 to TRBJ1-5, with TRBD1 as a possible D gene (6 bases). CDR1 MDHEN and CDR2 SYDVKM come from the germline V gene. Trimming shortened V by 7 bases and J by 7 bases, and 14 bases separated the two germline ends. The CDR3 extends over 13 amino acids. CDR3 in amino acids: CASNSGVRQPQHF. The DNA for the CDR3 is TGTGCCAGCAACTCAGGGGTTCGGCAGCCCCAGCATTTT.

This clonotype was counted at least ten times. CDR3 sequence (DNA): TGTGCCAGCAGCTTCTATCAGGACCAAGAGACCCAGTACTTC. Translation gives CASSFYQDQETQYF. The gene calls are TRBV7-9 and TRBJ2-5; D not certain. CDR3 length equals 14 residues. Germline-derived CDR1 and CDR2 are SEHNR and FQNEAQ (reference sequence). Trimming took 3 bases from V and 0 from J, leaving 8 bases between them.

The table lists this clonotype with many counts. This chain links TRBV29-1 with TRBJ1-2; unclear D gene. Germline V lookup: CDR1 SQVTM, CDR2 ANQGSEA. Trimming removed 0 bases from V and 4 bases from J, with 12 bases in between. The CDR3 covers 14 residues. The CDR3 nucleotides are TGCAGCGTTGAAGATGGGAGATCGACCTATGGCTACACCTTC. It is translated as CSVEDGRSTYGYTF.

Many counts were recorded for this clonotype. This sequence joins TRBV28 and TRBJ2-7, with no clear D. Trimming shortened V by 8 bases and J by 5 bases, and 13 bases separated the two germline ends. The CDR3 spans 12 residues. In germline, CDR1 is MDHEN, CDR2 SYDVKM. The CDR3 DNA follows: TGTGCCAGCCGCCGGGTGGGCCACGAGCAGTACTTC. Translated, it gives CASRRVGHEQYF.

This clonotype was picked up many times. The chain couples TRBV6-5 to TRBJ1-5; TRBD1 matches 9 bases. The V gene end was trimmed by 7 bases and the J gene end by 4 bases; junction bases not matched to a gene: 8. Germline-derived CDR1 and CDR2 are MNHEY and SVGAGI. The CDR3 has 15 residues. As DNA, the CDR3 is TGTGCCAGCAAGACAGGGGGGGGTTTGAATCAGCCCCAGCATTTT. It is translated as CASKTGGGLNQPQHF.

At least ten counts were recorded for this clonotype. The CDR3: CSVTGTGGFQPQHF. As DNA, the CDR3 is TGCAGTGTTACCGGGACAGGGGGATTTCAGCCCCAGCATTTT. This chain links TRBV20-1 with TRBJ1-5; TRBD1 aligns across 11 bases. The germline V gene encodes CDR1 DFQATT and CDR2 SNEGSKA (reference sequence). Trimming removed 7 bases from V and 6 bases from J; junction bases left unmatched: 8. The CDR3 is 14 residues long.

This clonotype has ten or more counts. The CDR3 DNA follows: TGTGCCAGCAACCACGGACAGTCCTACGAGCAGTACTTC. Translation gives CASNHGQSYEQYF. This chain uses TRBV6-1 with TRBJ2-7, with D maybe TRBD1 (6 bases). Germline loops: CDR1 MNHNS, CDR2 SASEGT. The CDR3 length is 13 residues. Trimming shortened V by 7 bases and J by 1 base, and 11 bases separated the two germline ends.

This clonotype appeared many times. The CDR3 DNA reads TGCGCCAGCAGCAGGGGTGGGACGGCCGCCGGGGAGCTGTTTTTT. Translating gives CASSRGGTAAGELFF. The V gene is TRBV5-1, the J gene TRBJ2-2, with D perhaps assigned TRBD1 or TRBD2 (5 bases each). The germline gives CDR1 SGHRS, CDR2 YFSETQ. Trimming shortened V by 4 bases and J by 6 bases, and 16 bases separated the two germline ends. CDR3 length: 15 residues.

The gene calls are TRBV7-9 and TRBJ1-2; D is unresolved. This CDR3 region has 12 residues. Trimming cost V 5 bases and J 4 bases, with 8 bases left between them. From germline, CDR1 is SEHNR and CDR2 FQNEAQ (reference sequence). CDR3 amino acids: CASSPLAYGYTF. In nucleotides, the CDR3 is TGTGCCAGCAGCCCCCTAGCCTATGGCTACACCTTC.

This clonotype was recorded at least ten times. The rearrangement links TRBV5-1 to TRBJ2-3, with D maybe TRBD1 (6 bases). V shed 2 bases and J shed 4 bases, with 14 bases lying between them. The germline gives CDR1 SGHRS, CDR2 YFSETQ. This CDR3 region has 15 residues. The DNA of the CDR3 is TGCGCCAGCAGCTTTTCAGGGGAAAATCCAGATACGCAGTATTTT. It codes for CASSFSGENPDTQYF.

This chain links TRBV7-6 with TRBJ2-5; TRBD2 agrees at 11 bases. CDR3 length equals 16 residues. Per germline, CDR1 SGHVS and CDR2 FNYEAQ. V shed 5 bases and J 1 base; nucleotides not matched to a gene: 6. The CDR3 DNA follows: TGTGCCAGCAGCGCCGGACTAGCGGGCTTCCAAGAGACCCAGTACTTC. This sequence encodes CASSAGLAGFQETQYF.

The V call is TRBV5-1, the J call TRBJ2-7; D gene ambiguous. V was shortened by 4 bases and J by 3 bases, with 5 bases between the two germline ends. This CDR3 contains 11 residues. In germline, CDR1 is SGHRS, CDR2 YFSETQ. The CDR3 sequence: CASSPGYEQYF. CDR3 sequence (DNA): TGCGCCAGCAGCCCCGGCTACGAGCAGTACTTC. Together with reference TRBV5-1 and TRBJ2-7, the CDR3 gives the full variable domain: KAGVTQTPRYLIKTRGQQVTLSCSPISGHRSVSWYQQTPGQGLQFLFEYFSETQRNKGNFPGRFSGRQFSNSRSEMNVSTLELGDSALYLCASSPGYEQYFGPGTRLTVT.

This clonotype was seen at least ten times. This chain joins TRBV6-5 and TRBJ2-7, with 7 bases lining up with TRBD1. Germline CDR1 and CDR2: MNHEY and SVGAGI. J lost 0 bases, V lost 6 bases, and 2 bases had no gene match. The CDR3 spans 13 residues. The CDR3 DNA follows: TGTGCCAGCAGAGGGACAGTCTCCTACGAGCAGTACTTC. Its protein is CASRGTVSYEQYF.

This clonotype has at least ten counts. The chain has TRBV6-5 and TRBJ2-6; D uncertain. The length of the CDR3 is 17 residues. V was cut by 0 bases and J by 3 bases, with 12 bases left in between. Germline CDR1 MNHEY, CDR2 SVGAGI. The CDR3 is CASSYSTAGLGANVLTF. The CDR3 DNA follows: TGTGCCAGCAGTTACTCTACTGCCGGCCTTGGGGCCAACGTCCTGACTTTC.

Ten or more counts support this clonotype. The chain combines TRBV5-1 with TRBJ1-1, with TRBD1 identical over 8 bases. Germline V lookup: CDR1 SGHRS, CDR2 YFSETQ. The CDR3 extends over 14 amino acids. Germline trimming cut 4 bases from V and 7 bases from J; bases unmatched to any gene: 9. The CDR3 spells CASSRQTDRDEAFF. DNA of the CDR3: TGCGCCAGCAGCCGACAAACGGACAGGGATGAAGCTTTCTTT.

Judged by abundance, this clonotype is medium-sized. V is TRBV20-1 and J is TRBJ1-3; 7 nucleotides agree with TRBD1. CDR3 length: 14 amino acids. The germline V gene encodes CDR1 DFQATT and CDR2 SNEGSKA (reference sequence). The J segment lost 2 bases and the V segment lost 0 bases, leaving 1 base of the junction unmatched. The CDR3 spells CSARDTGAGNTIYF. CDR3 nucleotides: TGCAGTGCTAGAGACACAGGGGCTGGAAACACCATATATTTT.

On this clonotype itself: Being one base from a much bigger clone, this may be a read error. The genes are TRBV20-1 and TRBJ2-7, with D perhaps being TRBD1 or TRBD2 (5 bases each). This CDR3 comprises 13 residues. Germline values: CDR1 DFQATT, CDR2 SNEGSKA (reference sequence). Trimming removed 7 bases at V and 6 bases at J, with 19 bases between. The CDR3 DNA reads TGCAGTGGCTTTAGTGGTAGAGGGACCGAGCAGTACTTC. Amino acid sequence: CSGFSGRGTEQYF.

This clonotype occurred many times. The CDR3 bases are TGCGCCAGCAGCGCTAATTACAGGGACGAGCAGTACTTC. Amino acids: CASSANYRDEQYF. This chain uses TRBV5-1 with TRBJ2-7; D is perhaps TRBD1 (6 bases). Per the germline V gene, CDR1 is SGHRS and CDR2 is YFSETQ. The CDR3 consists of 13 residues. V shed 4 bases and J shed 5 bases, with 13 bases lying between them. Based on the CDR3 plus reference TRBV5-1 and TRBJ2-7, the full variable domain is KAGVTQTPRYLIKTRGQQVTLSCSPISGHRSVSWYQQTPGQGLQFLFEYFSETQRNKGNFPGRFSGRQFSNSRSEMNVSTLELGDSALYLCASSANYRDEQYFGPGTRLTVT.

Ten or more counts support this clonotype. The rearrangement uses TRBV20-1 and TRBJ2-7; 9 bases agree with TRBD2. Trimming cost V 1 base and J 2 bases; bases outside gene matches: 0. This CDR3 spans 13 amino acids. Germline V gives CDR1 DFQATT, CDR2 SNEGSKA (reference sequence). This CDR3 reads CSARGLAAYEQYF. CDR3 bases: TGCAGTGCTAGAGGACTAGCGGCCTACGAGCAGTACTTC.

About this clonotype: This may come from a read error, since a much larger clone is one base off. CDR3 in amino acids: CASSLGDYTYTQYF. CDR3 in DNA: TGTGCCAGCAGCTTAGGGGACTACACATATACGCAGTATTTT. This chain connects TRBV7-9 to TRBJ2-3, with 7 bases aligning to TRBD2. Germline V CDR1 and CDR2: SEHNR, FQNEAQ (reference sequence). This CDR3 is 14 amino acids long.

This clonotype came up many times. The chain couples TRBV5-5 to TRBJ2-3; perhaps D is TRBD1 or TRBD2 (7 bases each). The CDR3 consists of 22 residues. The ends were cut back, 4 bases at V and 2 bases at J, with 35 bases in the middle. In germline, CDR1 is SGHKS, CDR2 YYEKEE (reference sequence). The CDR3: CASSLSTGTDVVGGGYTDTQYF. In DNA, the CDR3 is TGTGCCAGCAGCCTGTCGACAGGGACTGATGTAGTAGGCGGGGGCTACACAGATACGCAGTATTTT. The complete variable domain, with remaining parts taken from reference TRBV5-5 and TRBJ2-3, reads DAGVTQSPTHLIKTRGQQVTLRCSPISGHKSVSWYQQVLGQGPQFIFQYYEKEERGRGNFPDRFSARQFPNYSSELNVNALLLGDSALYLCASSLSTGTDVVGGGYTDTQYFGPGTRLTVL.

This clonotype was picked up many times. The chain has TRBV7-2 and TRBJ2-1; a weak D match, TRBD2 (6 bases). Trimming took off 7 bases at V and 5 bases at J, with 12 bases between the two ends. This CDR3 is 13 amino acids long. CDR1 is SGHTA, CDR2 FQGNSA, per germline. The CDR3: CASKVRRDNEQFF. The CDR3 DNA reads TGTGCCAGCAAGGTCAGGAGGGACAATGAGCAGTTCTTC.

This clonotype was recorded at least ten times. This chain links TRBV5-1 with TRBJ2-3; 11 bases match TRBD2. The CDR3 length is 14 residues. The J segment lost 6 bases and the V segment lost 2 bases, leaving 2 bases of the junction unmatched. Germline CDR1 is SGHRS and CDR2 is YFSETQ. The CDR3 DNA reads as TGCGCCAGCAGCTTCACTAGCGGGGGCGATACGCAGTATTTT. As protein: CASSFTSGGDTQYF.

This clonotype was seen ten or more times. The chain joins TRBV28 to TRBJ2-4; possibly TRBD1 or TRBD2 for D (5 bases each). CDR1 MDHEN and CDR2 SYDVKM come from the germline V gene. The CDR3 covers 16 residues. V lost 5 bases, J lost 4 bases, and 18 bases lay in between. The CDR3: CASSPPGLGEKNIQYF. The CDR3 DNA is TGTGCCAGCAGTCCCCCGGGCCTGGGGGAGAAAAACATTCAGTACTTC.

At least ten counts were recorded for this clonotype. V gene TRBV10-3 combines with J gene TRBJ2-7, with D hard to call. Germline-derived CDR1 and CDR2 are ENHRY and SYGVKD. Trimming stripped 2 bases from V and 3 bases from J, with 11 bases between. This CDR3 spans 14 amino acids. This CDR3 reads CAISEGPRGYEQYF. The CDR3 nucleotides are TGTGCCATCAGTGAGGGCCCGCGAGGCTACGAGCAGTACTTC.

This clonotype was seen repeatedly, ten times or more. The chain is built from TRBV20-1 and TRBJ2-6; D remains unclear. The germline V gene encodes CDR1 DFQATT and CDR2 SNEGSKA (reference sequence). The CDR3 covers 15 residues. V gave up 2 bases and J gave up 0 bases, with 8 bases separating them. The CDR3 reads CSARKDASGANVLTF. The CDR3 DNA is TGCAGTGCTAGAAAGGACGCCTCTGGGGCCAACGTCCTGACTTTC.

In its sample, this clonotype was seen many times. The V gene is TRBV20-1, the J gene TRBJ1-2; maybe TRBD1 (6 bases). Between the trimmed V and J ends, which lost 3 bases and 8 bases, there was a span of 13 bases. Germline-derived CDR1 and CDR2 are DFQATT and SNEGSKA (reference sequence). The CDR3 is made up of 12 amino acids. DNA for the CDR3: TGCAGTGCTAGGGAGACTCAGGGGGGCTACACCTTC. It yields the protein CSARETQGGYTF.

In its sample, this clonotype was seen many times. CDR3 sequence reads: CASSPGWPTGDYNEQFF. CDR3 DNA: TGTGCCAGCAGCCCCGGGTGGCCGACAGGGGACTACAATGAGCAGTTCTTC. The V call is TRBV14, the J call TRBJ2-1; 8 nucleotides match TRBD1. Looked up from germline, CDR1 is SGHDN and CDR2 is FVKESK. The ends lost 4 bases at V and 3 bases at J; junction bases unmatched: 11. The CDR3 has 17 amino acids.

This clonotype was seen at least ten times. The genes are TRBV6-5 and TRBJ2-5; D possibly corresponds to TRBD1 (6 bases). V was pared by 2 bases and J by 2 bases, with 9 bases between. CDR3 length: 14 residues. Germline V gives CDR1 MNHEY, CDR2 SVGAGI. The CDR3 sequence is CASSYGTLQETQYF. The DNA for the CDR3 is TGTGCCAGCAGTTACGGGACACTTCAAGAGACCCAGTACTTC.

This clonotype was seen many times. V and J are TRBV20-1 and TRBJ2-3; 11 positions agree with TRBD2. There are 15 residues in the CDR3. From germline, CDR1 is DFQATT and CDR2 SNEGSKA (reference sequence). With V trimmed by 6 bases and J by 5 bases, 10 bases remained unmatched. CDR3: CSAAGTSGERDTQYF. The DNA of the CDR3 is TGCAGTGCAGCTGGGACTAGCGGAGAAAGAGATACGCAGTATTTT.